Listed below are T cell receptor beta chains from one sample, sequenced in a study of graft-versus-host responses after intestinal transplantation. The method was immunoSEQ multiplex PCR; TCRdb's version includes in-frame clones alone and lacks a portion of them. This sample has tens of thousands of clones; under 95% occur once, and the top ten carry roughly 2.5%. The specimen comprised PBMCs, sampled 300 to 330 days after intestinal transplant. The receptors derive from a human patient who received an intestinal transplant, so some T cells may come from the graft donor. Each CDR3 is given with its conserved first and last residue. The D gene is left open where the match is weak. Clone size, where shown, is once, few, many, or a class for clones that have expanded.

TGTGCCAGCAGCAAAGAAGGGGACTATGGCTACACCTTC	CASSKEGDYGYTF	TRBJ1-2	TRBV21-1	.	13	.
TGTGCCAGCAGTGGAAACCCAGGGGTGGGGGGAGCTTTCTTT	CASSGNPGVGGAFF	TRBJ1-1	TRBV2	.	14	.
TGTGCCAGCAGTGGGACTAGGGCAAACACCGGGGAGCTGTTTTTT	CASSGTRANTGELFF	TRBJ2-2	TRBV6-5	TRBD2	15	.
TGCGCCAGCAGCCAAGACAGTAGCGGGAGGGAAGAGACCCAGTACTTC	CASSQDSSGREETQYF	TRBJ2-5	TRBV4-1	TRBD2	16	.
TGCAGCGTTGAATCTCCGCTAGCGGAGGACTACGAGCAGTACTTC	CSVESPLAEDYEQYF	TRBJ2-7	TRBV29-1	TRBD2	15	.
TGTGCCAGCAGTTCTGGTGGGTCACCCCTCCACTTT	CASSSGGSPLHF	TRBJ1-6	TRBV28	.	12	.
TGCAGTGCTAGAGGAGCAGAGACCCAGTACTTC	CSARGAETQYF	TRBJ2-5	TRBV20-1	.	11	.
TGCGCCAGCAGGAAACAGGGGAACACCGGGGAGCTGTTTTTT	CASRKQGNTGELFF	TRBJ2-2	TRBV10-2	.	14	.
TGTGCCAGCAGTTTATTGACGACTAGCGGGCAAGAGACCCAGTACTTC	CASSLLTTSGQETQYF	TRBJ2-5	TRBV28	TRBD2	16	once
TGTGCCAGCCGTGGACAGGGGGTCTCCTACGAGCAGTACTTC	CASRGQGVSYEQYF	TRBJ2-7	TRBV6-5	TRBD1	14	.
TGTGCCAGCAGCTTCCAGGGCTCTGGGGCCAACGTCCTGACTTTC	CASSFQGSGANVLTF	TRBJ2-6	TRBV7-3	.	15	.
TGTGCCATCGGGGGCGGGTACAATGAGCAGTTCTTC	CAIGGGYNEQFF	TRBJ2-1	TRBV10-3	.	12	.
TGTGCCAGCAGTGAACATTCCGGGTCTCAGCCCCAGCATTTT	CASSEHSGSQPQHF	TRBJ1-5	TRBV6-5	.	14	.
TGTGCCAGCAGCTTAAGGGCCGGGACAGGGCACAATGAGCAGTTCTTC	CASSLRAGTGHNEQFF	TRBJ2-1	TRBV7-3	TRBD1	16	.
TGTGCCAGCAGCTTAGGATCTAGCGGAGGGGGTGAGCAGTTCTTC	CASSLGSSGGGEQFF	TRBJ2-1	TRBV11-2	.	15	.
TGTGCCAGCAGCACCGGGACTAGCGGCACAGATACGCAGTATTTT	CASSTGTSGTDTQYF	TRBJ2-3	TRBV5-4	TRBD2	15	.
TGTGCCAGCAGCCCCACAGCCTTCTATGGCTACACCTTC	CASSPTAFYGYTF	TRBJ1-2	TRBV14	.	13	.
TGTGCCAGCAGTTTACCGTCTAGTCTCACAGATACGCAGTATTTT	CASSLPSSLTDTQYF	TRBJ2-3	TRBV28	.	15	.
TGTGCCAGCTCACCACCGGGCGGGAGGGCCCCGGAGACCCAGTACTTC	CASSPPGGRAPETQYF	TRBJ2-5	TRBV18	TRBD2	16	.
TGTGCCAGCAGCTTAAGGGACTGGACCTACGAGCAGTACTTC	CASSLRDWTYEQYF	TRBJ2-7	TRBV7-9	.	14	.
TGTGCCAGCAGCGTAGCGGGGACCAACCTAAGGGAGCAGTTCTTC	CASSVAGTNLREQFF	TRBJ2-1	TRBV9	.	15	.
TGTGCCAGCGTACCGGGACAGGGGGTAGGAGAGCAGTACTTC	CASVPGQGVGEQYF	TRBJ2-7	TRBV6-1	TRBD1	14	.
TGTGCCAGCAGTGAAGTCGTAACGGGGGCACAGTTCTTC	CASSEVVTGAQFF	TRBJ2-1	TRBV6-4	.	13	.
TGTGCCAGCAGCTTACAGGGGGTTCGAAGCACTGAAGCTTTCTTT	CASSLQGVRSTEAFF	TRBJ1-1	TRBV7-3	TRBD1	15	.
TGTGCCAGCAGTTTAGAAGGGAGGAGTGACGGCTACACCTTC	CASSLEGRSDGYTF	TRBJ1-2	TRBV28	.	14	.
TGTGCCAGCAGCCAACCCAACGGACTAGCAGGGGCAGATACGCAGTATTTT	CASSQPNGLAGADTQYF	TRBJ2-3	TRBV4-2	TRBD2	17	once
TGTGCCAGCAGGGTTGATGGGGGGTTCTCTGGAAACACCATATATTTT	CASRVDGGFSGNTIYF	TRBJ1-3	TRBV2	.	16	.
TGTGCCATCAGTGCCACATCAGCGGGAGCCTACGAGCAGTACTTC	CAISATSAGAYEQYF	TRBJ2-7	TRBV10-3	TRBD2	15	few
TGTGCCAGCAGCTTGGTAGGACAGGGAAATGAAAAACTGTTTTTT	CASSLVGQGNEKLFF	TRBJ1-4	TRBV5-5	TRBD1	15	once
TGTGCCAGCATACAGGGGGGGAACACTGAAGCTTTCTTT	CASIQGGNTEAFF	TRBJ1-1	TRBV28	TRBD1	13	few
TGTGCCAGCAGTAATGCAGATACGCAGTATTTT	CASSNADTQYF	TRBJ2-3	TRBV6-1	.	11	.
TGTGCCAGCAGCGAAACGGGGGGCATGAACACTGAAGCTTTCTTT	CASSETGGMNTEAFF	TRBJ1-1	TRBV2	.	15	.
TGCAGCGTGGCAGGGGGCCGGCCGATCTTT	CSVAGGRPIF	TRBJ1-1	TRBV29-1	TRBD1	10	once
TGTGCCTGGAGTGTATCGAGGGGGAACACTGAAGCTTTCTTT	CAWSVSRGNTEAFF	TRBJ1-1	TRBV30	.	14	.
TGTGCCATCAGTGAGGGACAGGGGGCTGGCAATCAGCCCCAGCATTTT	CAISEGQGAGNQPQHF	TRBJ1-5	TRBV10-3	TRBD1	16	.
TGTGCCAGCAGCGGGACAGGGGGGATGAACACCGGGGAGCTGTTTTTT	CASSGTGGMNTGELFF	TRBJ2-2	TRBV9	TRBD1	16	.
TGTGCTAGCAGCCTTCGACCCAACACTGAAGCTTTCTTT	CASSLRPNTEAFF	TRBJ1-1	TRBV7-7	.	13	.
TGTGCCAGCAGTTTATCAGGGACAGGGTTCAGCCCAGATACGCAGTATTTT	CASSLSGTGFSPDTQYF	TRBJ2-3	TRBV28	TRBD1	17	once
TGTGCCAGCAGTACACCTAGGGAGCAAAACAATGAGCAGTTCTTC	CASSTPREQNNEQFF	TRBJ2-1	TRBV2	.	15	.
TGCAGCGTTGAAGATAGCACAGATACGCAGTATTTT	CSVEDSTDTQYF	TRBJ2-3	TRBV29-1	.	12	.
TGTGCCGCCGCCAAGGACAGGGACCTCAACGAGCAGTACTTC	CAAAKDRDLNEQYF	TRBJ2-7	TRBV6-5	TRBD1	14	.
TGTGCCAGCAGCATTATCGGGGACCCAAATGAAAAACTGTTTTTT	CASSIIGDPNEKLFF	TRBJ1-4	TRBV11-2	.	15	.
TGTGCCAGCAGCGTGTTTGAGGGGCAGGGTTATTCACCCCTCCACTTT	CASSVFEGQGYSPLHF	TRBJ1-6	TRBV9	.	16	.